One and the same sample provided the 18 T cell receptor beta chains below, sequenced in a study of blood T cell repertoires in COVID-19. Libraries were prepared by immunoSEQ multiplex PCR; TCRdb keeps only in-frame clonotypes and omits some of them. The table lists roughly 80,000 clones, more than 90% of them singletons, with approximately 1.7% in the top ten. Sequences were obtained from peripheral blood. The source of these receptors is a man in his 60s with acute or convalescent COVID-19.

V gene TRBV10-1 combines with J gene TRBJ2-2; the match to TRBD1 covers 7 bases. J was trimmed by 1 base and V by 2 bases; bases with no gene match: 1. Germline V gene lookup returns CDR1 WNHNN and CDR2 SYGVQD (reference sequence). CDR3 length: 15 amino acids. The CDR3 loop is CASSENRGNTGELFF. The CDR3, as DNA: TGCGCCAGCAGTGAGAACAGGGGGAACACCGGGGAGCTGTTTTTT.

CDR3 protein: CASSPTGQGRGNSPLHF. The CDR3 DNA is TGTGCCAGCAGCCCAACGGGACAGGGTAGGGGAAATTCACCCCTCCACTTT. V gene TRBV7-9 combines with J gene TRBJ1-6; 9 bases fit TRBD1. Germline CDR1 SEHNR, CDR2 FQNEAQ (reference sequence). V trimming: 5 bases; J trimming: 7 bases; junction bases outside the gene matches: 12. The CDR3 runs 17 residues.

The V and J genes are TRBV4-1 and TRBJ2-5, with D maybe TRBD1 (5 bases). Trimming took 3 bases from V and 0 from J, leaving 14 bases between them. The CDR3 loop spans 16 amino acids. Germline CDR1 and CDR2: MGHRA and YSYEKL. CDR3 sequence (DNA): TGCGCCAGCAGCCAGGGGCTTCAGGATCACCAAGAGACCCAGTACTTC. It is translated as CASSQGLQDHQETQYF.

This chain joins TRBV11-1 and TRBJ2-1; TRBD2 aligns across 11 bases. The CDR3 covers 16 residues. Looked up from germline, CDR1 is SGHAT and CDR2 is FQDESV (reference sequence). V gave up 1 base and J gave up 6 bases; unmatched junction bases: 5. This CDR3 reads CASSLGGTSGFNEQFF. Here the CDR3 DNA reads TGTGCCAGCAGCTTAGGTGGGACTAGCGGCTTCAATGAGCAGTTCTTC. Full variable domain (outside the CDR3, taken from reference TRBV11-1 and TRBJ2-1): EAEVAQSPRYKITEKSQAVAFWCDPISGHATLYWYRQILGQGPELLVQFQDESVVDDSQLPKDRFSAERLKGVDSTLKIQPAELGDSAMYLCASSLGGTSGFNEQFFGPGTRLTVL.

V gene TRBV5-1 combines with J gene TRBJ2-7, with 8 bases that match TRBD1. V lost 0 bases and J lost 3; bases outside the gene matches: 8. The CDR3 is 16 amino acids. Germline V CDR1 and CDR2: SGHRS, YFSETQ. The CDR3 DNA sequence: TGCGCCAGCAGCTTGGGCCCCCCCGGGACAGGCTACGAGCAGTACTTC. Protein: CASSLGPPGTGYEQYF. The complete variable domain, with remaining parts taken from reference TRBV5-1 and TRBJ2-7, reads KAGVTQTPRYLIKTRGQQVTLSCSPISGHRSVSWYQQTPGQGLQFLFEYFSETQRNKGNFPGRFSGRQFSNSRSEMNVSTLELGDSALYLCASSLGPPGTGYEQYFGPGTRLTVT.

The rearrangement uses TRBV6-5 and TRBJ1-5; TRBD1 might be the D (5 bases). V lost 6 bases, J lost 0 bases, and 12 bases lay in between. The CDR3 covers 15 residues. The germline gives CDR1 MNHEY, CDR2 SVGAGI. For the CDR3, the DNA is TGTGCCAGCAGACCCGACAGTTATAGCAATCAGCCCCAGCATTTT. As protein: CASRPDSYSNQPQHF.

This chain connects TRBV6-2 or TRBV6-3 to TRBJ2-5; 7 bases map to TRBD1. V trimming: 2 bases; J trimming: 6 bases; junction bases outside the gene matches: 15. The CDR3 has 17 amino acids. Germline values: CDR1 MNHEY, CDR2 SVGEGT. CDR3 region: CASSYPHWTGDSKTQYF. In DNA, the CDR3 is TGTGCCAGCAGTTACCCCCACTGGACAGGAGACTCGAAGACCCAGTACTTC.

The chain has TRBV11-2 and TRBJ1-1; 8 nucleotides match TRBD1. J lost 4 bases, V lost 5 bases, and 12 bases had no gene match. This CDR3 region has 16 residues. Germline V lookup: CDR1 SGHAT, CDR2 FQNNGV. The CDR3 region is CASSPVYQGAGTEAFF. DNA of the CDR3: TGTGCCAGCAGCCCCGTTTATCAGGGGGCGGGCACTGAAGCTTTCTTT.

This clone was seen just once. V usage is TRBV7-9 and J usage is TRBJ1-1; possible D gene TRBD1, 5 bases. CDR3 size: 14 residues. The V gene lost 4 bases and the J gene lost 7 bases, with 16 bases spanning the gap. In germline, CDR1 is SEHNR, CDR2 FQNEAQ (reference sequence). For the CDR3, the DNA is TGTGCCAGCAGCTCAGCGGTAGGGGAGGTTGAAGCTTTCTTT. Translation: CASSSAVGEVEAFF. The full variable domain, its missing parts supplied by reference TRBV7-9 and TRBJ1-1, is DTGVSQNPRHKITKRGQNVTFRCDPISEHNRLYWYRQTLGQGPEFLTYFQNEAQLEKSRLLSDRFSAERPKGSFSTLEIQRTEQGDSAMYLCASSSAVGEVEAFFGQGTRLTVV.

The V call is TRBV4-3, the J call TRBJ1-1, with D unresolved. The CDR3 spans 14 residues. The germline V gene encodes CDR1 LGHNA and CDR2 YSLEER. With 3 bases removed from V and 8 bases from J, the gap between germline ends came to 16 bases. As DNA, the CDR3 is TGCGCCAGCAGCCACGGAAGTTGGGCCAGGGAAGCTTTCTTT. Translated, it gives CASSHGSWAREAFF.

The CDR3 is CASSPGQGRTGELFF. The CDR3 DNA follows: TGTGCCAGTAGCCCGGGACAGGGGAGGACCGGGGAGCTGTTTTTT. The chain combines TRBV19 with TRBJ2-2; 10 bases fit TRBD1. Trimming took 6 bases from V and 5 from J; bases not matched to a gene: 6. The germline gives CDR1 LNHDA, CDR2 SQIVND (reference sequence). CDR3 size: 15 residues. The full variable domain, completed using reference TRBV19 and TRBJ2-2, is DGGITQSPKYLFRKEGQNVTLSCEQNLNHDAMYWYRQDPGQGLRLIYYSQIVNDFQKGDIAEGYSVSREKKESFPLTVTSAQKNPTAFYLCASSPGQGRTGELFFGEGSRLTVL.

V is TRBV5-8 and J is TRBJ2-5, with 10 bases identical to TRBD2. The J call is doubtful: the DNA matches TRBJ2-7 better. This CDR3 spans 13 amino acids. CDR1 is SGHTS, CDR2 YDEGEE, per germline. CDR3 DNA sequence: TGTGCCGGAAGACTAGCGGGCCACTACGAGCAGTACTTC. Protein product: CAGRLAGHYEQYF.

The chain links TRBV20-1 to TRBJ2-1; possible D gene TRBD2, 6 bases. V dropped 3 bases and J dropped 4 bases, with 13 bases sitting between them. The germline CDR1 and CDR2 sequences are DFQATT and SNEGSKA (reference sequence). This CDR3 contains 14 residues. CDR3 residues: CSASFRGDYNEQFF. CDR3 nucleotide sequence: TGCAGTGCTAGTTTTCGCGGGGATTACAATGAGCAGTTCTTC.

The V gene is TRBV28, the J gene TRBJ1-6; TRBD1 agrees at 9 bases. This CDR3 has 14 amino acids. With 6 bases clipped from V and 7 bases from J, the junction kept 4 bases outside the gene matches. CDR1 and CDR2 from the germline V gene are MDHEN and SYDVKM. In nucleotides, the CDR3 is TGTGCCAGCAGGGGCGGGACAGGGAATTCACCCCTCCACTTT. It encodes CASRGGTGNSPLHF.

The rearrangement uses TRBV19 and TRBJ1-5, with 10 positions matching TRBD1. Germline V gene lookup returns CDR1 LNHDA and CDR2 SQIVND (reference sequence). The J segment lost 0 bases and the V segment lost 1 base, leaving 3 bases of the junction unmatched. The CDR3 runs 17 residues. CDR3: CASSIGDRGRSNQPQHF. The CDR3 coding sequence is TGTGCCAGTAGTATAGGTGACAGGGGGCGTAGCAATCAGCCCCAGCATTTT. Supplemented by reference TRBV19 and TRBJ1-5, the full variable domain reads DGGITQSPKYLFRKEGQNVTLSCEQNLNHDAMYWYRQDPGQGLRLIYYSQIVNDFQKGDIAEGYSVSREKKESFPLTVTSAQKNPTAFYLCASSIGDRGRSNQPQHFGDGTRLSIL.

This clone has just one count. The rearrangement links TRBV7-6 to TRBJ2-5; TRBD1 matches 12 bases. Germline V gene lookup returns CDR1 SGHVS and CDR2 FNYEAQ. This CDR3 has 20 amino acids. The J segment lost 2 bases and the V segment lost 6 bases, leaving 19 bases of the junction unmatched. The CDR3, as DNA: TGTGCCAGCAGATCGTGGGGGGGACAGGGGGCTCTGGGGCCACAAGAGACCCAGTACTTC. It is translated as CASRSWGGQGALGPQETQYF.

V usage is TRBV27 and J usage is TRBJ2-7; D possibly corresponds to TRBD2 (6 bases). The germline gives CDR1 MNHEY, CDR2 SMNVEV (reference sequence). V was pared by 6 bases and J by 0 bases, with 12 bases between. The CDR3 sequence is 14 residues long. This CDR3 is CASSPFGSSYEQYF. CDR3 nucleotide sequence: TGTGCCAGCAGCCCGTTCGGGAGCTCCTACGAGCAGTACTTC.

The chain combines TRBV6-5 with TRBJ1-2; 10 bases map to TRBD1. This CDR3 has 14 residues. Germline values: CDR1 MNHEY, CDR2 SVGAGI. Trimming took 5 bases from V and 4 from J; bases not matched to a gene: 4. CDR3 region: CASSRTGGGYGYTF. The CDR3 nucleotides are TGTGCCAGCAGTAGGACAGGGGGAGGCTATGGCTACACCTTC.